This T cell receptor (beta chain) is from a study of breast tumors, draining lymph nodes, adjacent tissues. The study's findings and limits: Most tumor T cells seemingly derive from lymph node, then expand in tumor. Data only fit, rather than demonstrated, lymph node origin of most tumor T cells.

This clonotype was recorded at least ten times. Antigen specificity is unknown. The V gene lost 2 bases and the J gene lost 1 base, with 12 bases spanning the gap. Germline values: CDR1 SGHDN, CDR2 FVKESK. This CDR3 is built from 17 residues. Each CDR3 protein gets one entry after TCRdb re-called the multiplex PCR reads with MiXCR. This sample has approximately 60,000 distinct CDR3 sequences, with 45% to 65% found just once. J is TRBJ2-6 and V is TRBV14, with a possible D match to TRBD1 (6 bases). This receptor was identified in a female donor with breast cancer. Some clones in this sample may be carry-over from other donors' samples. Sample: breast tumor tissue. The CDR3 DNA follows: TGTGCCAGCAGCCAAACACAGGGTTGGTCTGGGGCCAACGTCCTGACTTTC. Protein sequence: CASSQTQGWSGANVLTF.